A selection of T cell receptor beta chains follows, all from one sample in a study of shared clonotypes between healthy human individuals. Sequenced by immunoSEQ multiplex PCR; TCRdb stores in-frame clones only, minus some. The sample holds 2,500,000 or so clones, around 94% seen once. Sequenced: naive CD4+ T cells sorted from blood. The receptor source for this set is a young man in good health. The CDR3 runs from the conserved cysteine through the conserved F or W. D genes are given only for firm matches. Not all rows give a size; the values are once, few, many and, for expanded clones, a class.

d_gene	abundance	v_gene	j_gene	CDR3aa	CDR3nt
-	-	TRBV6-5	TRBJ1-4	CASSYLGRKLFF	TGTGCCAGCAGTTACTTAGGCAGAAAACTGTTTTTT
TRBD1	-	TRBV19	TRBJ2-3	CASSRQGGDTQYF	TGTGCCAGTAGTAGACAGGGGGGGGATACGCAGTATTTT
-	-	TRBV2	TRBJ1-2	CASSVGQGKSGYTF	TGTGCCAGCAGTGTGGGGCAGGGAAAGAGTGGCTACACCTTC
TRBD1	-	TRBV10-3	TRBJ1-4	CAIRASGQSNEKLFF	TGTGCCATCAGAGCCTCGGGACAGAGTAATGAAAAACTGTTTTTT
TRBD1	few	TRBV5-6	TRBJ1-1	CASSLRTGYQAAVSEAFF	TGTGCCAGCAGCTTGAGGACAGGATATCAGGCGGCGGTTTCTGAAGCTTTCTTT
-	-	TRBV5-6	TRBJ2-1	CASSLENMGYNEQFF	TGTGCCAGCAGCTTGGAGAACATGGGATACAATGAGCAGTTCTTC
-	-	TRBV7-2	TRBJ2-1	CASSLGPAYNEQFF	TGTGCCAGCAGCTTAGGACCCGCGTACAATGAGCAGTTCTTC
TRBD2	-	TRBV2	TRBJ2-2	CASSEGAGGQNTGELFF	TGTGCCAGCAGTGAAGGCGCGGGAGGCCAGAACACCGGGGAGCTGTTTTTT
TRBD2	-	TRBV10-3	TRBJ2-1	CAISEDPALAGGSNEQFF	TGTGCCATCAGTGAGGATCCCGCCCTAGCGGGAGGAAGTAATGAGCAGTTCTTC
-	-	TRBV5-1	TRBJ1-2	CASSLDRSNYGYTF	TGCGCCAGCAGCTTGGACAGATCTAACTATGGCTACACCTTC
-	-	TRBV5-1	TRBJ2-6	CASSLFLSGANVLTF	TGCGCCAGCAGCTTGTTTCTCTCTGGGGCCAACGTCCTGACTTTC